This TCR beta chain came from a study of T cells in Graves' hyperthyroidism and ophthalmopathy. The trim removed 4 bases at V and 4 bases at J, leaving 6 bases unmatched. Germline V gene data show CDR1 as SGHRS and CDR2 as YFSETQ. The length of the CDR3 is 15 residues. Each diagnosis drew on symptoms, thyroxine, TRAb, thyroid ultrasound and orbital computed tomography findings. The study collected blood at first hyperthyroidism diagnosis, before any ophthalmopathy symptoms arose. TCR beta CDR3 region amplification was performed from RNA transcripts. TCR CDR3 regions were first amplified by RT-PCR with HTBI primers. Using its own MiXCR run on the multiplex PCR reads, TCRdb lists one record per CDR3 protein. The top ten hold around a third of the sample, which has fewer than 450,000 distinct CDR3 sequences, about a sixth seen once.

The specimen was blood. The clonotype comes from a woman aged 30 to 39 with Graves' hyperthyroidism that later progressed to Graves' ophthalmopathy. The chain has TRBV5-1 and TRBJ2-1; TRBD1 matches at 9 bases. CDR3 in amino acids: CASSPEQGAYNEQFF. The CDR3 DNA sequence: TGCGCCAGCAGCCCAGAACAGGGGGCTTACAATGAGCAGTTCTTC.